One sample yielded the 15 T cell receptor beta chains listed below, sequenced in a study of T-cell reconstitution after alpha-beta-depleted transplantation in children. Unique molecular identifiers tagged the TCRbeta library. TCRdb fed the PCR reads into MiXCR, producing one record per CDR3 protein. The data show some 600,000 distinct CDR3 sequences, 13% seen once. Sequencing used PBMCs, mostly from graft donor cells, obtained 360 days after TCRalphabeta/CD19-depleted stem cell transplant. The receptor source for this set is a male patient between 10 and 17 years old who had a stem cell transplant for acute myeloid leukemia, so the T cells may come from the graft donor.

The table lists this clonotype with a few counts. The chain's CDR3 is CASSLGGTRSYEQYF. Written as DNA, the CDR3 is TGTGCCAGCAGCTTAGGAGGAACCAGGTCCTACGAGCAGTACTTC. The rearrangement links TRBV11-3 to TRBJ2-7; the D is unclear. There are 15 residues in the CDR3. The V end was cut by 1 base, the J end by 1 base, with 11 bases between. The germline V gene encodes CDR1 SGHNT and CDR2 YENEEA.

This clonotype has at least ten counts. The rearrangement links TRBV14 to TRBJ1-1, with D unresolved. The CDR3 consists of 16 residues. The germline CDR1 and CDR2 sequences are SGHDN and FVKESK. Trimming took off 1 base at V and 0 bases at J, with 12 bases between the two ends. CDR3 sequence reads: CASSQVAGSMNTEAFF. DNA for the CDR3: TGTGCCAGCAGCCAAGTTGCTGGTTCTATGAACACTGAAGCTTTCTTT.

This chain uses TRBV5-1 with TRBJ2-5; 9 bases are shared with TRBD2. The CDR3 has 14 amino acids. Germline V CDR1 and CDR2: SGHRS, YFSETQ. Trimming removed 5 bases from V and 5 bases from J; junction bases left unmatched: 7. The CDR3 coding sequence is TGCGCCAGCAGGGGTAGCGGGAGCGTGGAGACCCAGTACTTC. Protein: CASRGSGSVETQYF.

V gene TRBV12-3 or TRBV12-4 combines with J gene TRBJ2-5, with 8 bases aligning to TRBD2. This CDR3 has 13 amino acids. Unmatched junction bases numbered 8, after V lost 10 bases and J lost 4 bases. Written as DNA, the CDR3 is TGTGCCACCAGCGGGGGACGGAGAGAGACCCAGTACTTC. It yields the protein CATSGGRRETQYF.

This chain joins TRBV6-2 or TRBV6-3 and TRBJ2-6; D not resolved. Germline assignment: CDR1 MNHEY and CDR2 SVGEGT. Trimming removed 0 bases from V and 0 bases from J, with 15 bases in between. The CDR3 is 19 amino acids. The CDR3 nucleotides read TGTGCCAGCAGTTACTCCGGGCAGGAACATCCCTCTGGGGCCAACGTCCTGACTTTC. This encodes CASSYSGQEHPSGANVLTF.

This clonotype was detected a few times. The chain joins TRBV29-1 to TRBJ2-1; TRBD2 aligns across 8 bases. The CDR3 is 11 amino acids. V shed 7 bases and J 7 bases; nucleotides not matched to a gene: 3. Germline-derived CDR1 and CDR2 are SQVTM and ANQGSEA. The CDR3 region is CSGPGGNEQFF. The CDR3 DNA is TGCAGCGGACCGGGGGGGAATGAGCAGTTCTTC.

This sequence joins TRBV10-3 and TRBJ2-5; 7 nucleotides match TRBD1. J gave up 3 bases and V 7 bases, and 11 bases lay outside the gene matches. The CDR3 loop spans 15 amino acids. Looked up from germline, CDR1 is ENHRY and CDR2 is SYGVKD. The CDR3, as DNA: TGTGCCATCACCGACAAGGGGGCTGGCAAAGAGACCCAGTACTTC. Protein sequence: CAITDKGAGKETQYF.

This clonotype was seen more than once but under ten times. The J gene is TRBJ2-1, the V gene TRBV9, with 8 bases matching TRBD2. Germline CDR1 is SGDLS and CDR2 is YYNGEE. The trim removed 4 bases at V and 0 bases at J, leaving 3 bases unmatched. The CDR3 covers 15 residues. The CDR3 region is CASSIAGFSYNEQFF. The CDR3 DNA sequence: TGTGCCAGCAGCATAGCGGGATTCTCCTACAATGAGCAGTTCTTC.

This clonotype has just a few counts. This chain uses TRBV7-3 with TRBJ2-1; D is perhaps TRBD1 (6 bases). Germline CDR1 is SGHTA and CDR2 is FQGTGA. The CDR3 is 16 amino acids. V shed 1 base and J shed 6 bases, with 16 bases lying between them. CDR3 nucleotide sequence: TGTGCCAGCAGCTTAAGAAGATTGGGGGACACCAATGAGCAGTTCTTC. Translated, it gives CASSLRRLGDTNEQFF. Supplemented by reference TRBV7-3 and TRBJ2-1, the full variable domain reads GAGVSQTPSNKVTEKGKYVELRCDPISGHTALYWYRQSLGQGPEFLIYFQGTGAADDSGLPNDRFFAVRPEGSVSTLKIQRTERGDSAVYLCASSLRRLGDTNEQFFGPGTRLTVL.

CDR3 loop: CASTPRRLTLPSYNEQFF. CDR3 DNA sequence: TGTGCCAGCACTCCAAGGCGGCTTACCCTTCCCTCCTACAATGAGCAGTTCTTC. The gene calls are TRBV28 and TRBJ2-1; D not resolved. Germline-derived CDR1 and CDR2 are MDHEN and SYDVKM. The CDR3 consists of 18 residues. The V end was cut by 7 bases, the J end by 0 bases, with 22 bases between. The full variable domain, rest sourced from reference TRBV28 and TRBJ2-1, is DVKVTQSSRYLVKRTGEKVFLECVQDMDHENMFWYRQDPGLGLRLIYFSYDVKMKEKGDIPEGYSVSREKKERFSLILESASTNQTSMYLCASTPRRLTLPSYNEQFFGPGTRLTVL.

This clonotype was seen a handful of times. V usage is TRBV28 and J usage is TRBJ2-1; a possible D gene is TRBD2 (7 bases). Looked up from germline, CDR1 is MDHEN and CDR2 is SYDVKM. The CDR3 length is 14 residues. Between the trimmed V and J ends, which lost 11 bases and 0 bases, there was a span of 14 bases. The CDR3 DNA reads as TGTGCCTGGGGGCGGGAGAGCTCCTACAATGAGCAGTTCTTC. As protein: CAWGRESSYNEQFF.

This chain links TRBV6-1 with TRBJ2-6; D gene ambiguous. CDR1 and CDR2 (germline): MNHNS, SASEGT. The CDR3 covers 17 residues. V lost 6 bases, J lost 0 bases, and 15 bases lay in between. CDR3: CASSRKTQSSGANVLTF. The CDR3 DNA is TGTGCCAGCAGCCGTAAGACACAGAGCTCTGGGGCCAACGTCCTGACTTTC.

This chain links TRBV6-6 with TRBJ1-2; 10 nucleotides agree with TRBD1. After removal of 10 bases from V and 6 bases from J, the junction contained 5 bases not matched to a gene. Germline CDR1 is MNHNY and CDR2 is SVGAGI (reference sequence). The length of the CDR3 is 12 residues. DNA for the CDR3: TGTGCCACCGTGGGACAGGGGCATGGCTACACCTTC. The encoded protein is CATVGQGHGYTF.

The chain employs TRBV19 and TRBJ2-3; tentatively, D is TRBD2 (6 bases). V was clipped by 2 bases and J by 3 bases, with 15 bases between them. The V gene's germline CDR1 is LNHDA and CDR2 SQIVND (reference sequence). The CDR3 runs to 16 residues. The CDR3 DNA reads TGTGCCAGTAGTATAAGGCGGCGGGAAGTAACAGATACGCAGTATTTT. It is translated as CASSIRRREVTDTQYF.

The chain couples TRBV20-1 to TRBJ2-7, with 7 bases matching TRBD1. The CDR3 has 13 residues. Germline V lookup: CDR1 DFQATT, CDR2 SNEGSKA (reference sequence). V was clipped by 3 bases and J by 0 bases; unmatched bases: 2. CDR3 sequence reads: CSASNRGSYEQYF. As DNA, the CDR3 is TGCAGTGCTAGTAACAGGGGCTCCTACGAGCAGTACTTC.